A single sample gave rise to the 21 T cell receptor beta chains below, sequenced in a study of CD8 T cells in Susac syndrome (dated by TCRdb to the late 2010s). Receptor amplification or capture employed the immunoSEQ multiplex PCR assay. RNA was extracted using the RNeasy kit, and about 0.45 to 1 ug of the RNA was reverse transcribed with random hexamers. Through fastp at Q25 and MiXCR, TCRdb rebuilt clones from the public reads, retaining in-frame beta chains. For every CDR3 protein sequence, its rows merge into one entry that carries the most common genes and DNA. The table for this sample lists tens of thousands of distinct CDR3 sequences; about 91% of them were counted only once. The ten largest clones take up 0.5% of the sample. The sample was CD8+ T cells from PBMCs. The receptors derive from a human donor with multiple sclerosis.

The genes are TRBV10-3 and TRBJ1-2, with no clear D. The V end was cut by 2 bases, the J end by 8 bases, with 12 bases between. CDR3 length: 13 amino acids. The V gene's germline CDR1 is ENHRY and CDR2 SYGVKD. The CDR3: CAISEPAVDGYTF. The CDR3 DNA is TGTGCCATCAGTGAGCCAGCGGTCGACGGCTACACCTTC.

The genes are TRBV7-9 and TRBJ1-4, with 7 bases identical to TRBD1. The CDR3 contains 15 residues. Germline V gene sequence: CDR1 SEHNR, CDR2 FQNEAQ (reference sequence). With V trimmed by 5 bases and J by 2 bases, 5 bases remained unmatched. The CDR3 is CASSPGGNTNEKLFF. The CDR3 DNA is TGTGCCAGCAGCCCAGGGGGTAACACTAATGAAAAACTGTTTTTT. Combining the CDR3 with reference TRBV7-9 and TRBJ1-4 gives the whole variable domain DTGVSQNPRHKITKRGQNVTFRCDPISEHNRLYWYRQTLGQGPEFLTYFQNEAQLEKSRLLSDRFSAERPKGSFSTLEIQRTEQGDSAMYLCASSPGGNTNEKLFFGSGTQLSVL.

The chain recombines TRBV27 with TRBJ2-3; the match to TRBD2 covers 13 bases. Unmatched junction bases numbered 2, after V lost 6 bases and J lost 2 bases. The CDR3 is 15 residues long. Germline V gene sequence: CDR1 MNHEY, CDR2 SMNVEV (reference sequence). DNA for the CDR3: TGTGCCAGCAGAGGACTAGCGGGAGCCACAGATACGCAGTATTTT. Its translation: CASRGLAGATDTQYF.

This sequence joins TRBV3-1 and TRBJ2-7; 9 bases fit TRBD1. The germline V gene has CDR1 LGHDT and CDR2 YNNKEL (reference sequence). There are 15 residues in the CDR3. V lost 4 bases, J lost 4 bases, and 8 bases stayed unmatched. CDR3 bases: TGTGCCAGCAGCCGACCGGGACAGGGAACTTACGAGCAGTACTTC. This translates into CASSRPGQGTYEQYF.

V usage is TRBV5-1 and J usage is TRBJ1-1, with 8 bases that match TRBD1. There are 14 residues in the CDR3. Germline CDR1 and CDR2: SGHRS and YFSETQ. V trimming: 3 bases; J trimming: 3 bases; junction bases outside the gene matches: 4. The CDR3 nucleotides read TGCGCCAGCAGCTGGACAGGGATTGACACTGAAGCTTTCTTT. The encoded protein is CASSWTGIDTEAFF.

This clonotype came up once. The rearrangement links TRBV4-3 to TRBJ2-6; D possibly uses TRBD1 or TRBD2 (5 bases each). CDR1 is LGHNA and CDR2 is YSLEER in the germline V gene. Trimming cost V 7 bases and J 0 bases, with 19 bases left between them. This CDR3 is 18 amino acids long. For the CDR3, the DNA is TGCGCCAGCACAATTCGGGGCACCGAGAGCTCTGGGGCCAACGTCCTGACTTTC. Its protein product is CASTIRGTESSGANVLTF.

This rearrangement joins TRBV4-3 to TRBJ1-2, with no clear D. The CDR3 runs to 13 residues. The germline gives CDR1 LGHNA, CDR2 YSLEER. Trimming cost V 0 bases and J 2 bases, with 4 bases left between them. The CDR3 region has the DNA TGCGCCAGCAGCCAAGATGCCAACTATGGCTACACCTTC. As protein: CASSQDANYGYTF.

As regards this clonotype: The germline gene is not matched at one end of the junction; a read error may be the cause. The CDR3 DNA sequence: TGCGCCAGCAACCAAGACCGCAATCAGCCCCAGCATTTT. Its translation is CASNQDRNQPQHF. V gene TRBV4-3 combines with J gene TRBJ1-5, with D hard to call. Germline CDR1 is LGHNA and CDR2 is YSLEER. The CDR3 runs to 13 residues.

J is TRBJ1-1 and V is TRBV20-1; 10 bases are shared with TRBD1. The ends lost 0 bases at V and 4 bases at J; junction bases unmatched: 8. The germline gives CDR1 DFQATT, CDR2 SNEGSKA (reference sequence). The CDR3 has 16 residues. The CDR3 loop is CSARDRTGGRITEAFF. For the CDR3, the DNA is TGCAGTGCTAGAGATAGGACAGGGGGAAGAATCACTGAAGCTTTCTTT.

The chain links TRBV5-8 to TRBJ2-3; D unresolved. Between the trimmed V and J ends, which lost 6 bases and 2 bases, there was a span of 13 bases. In germline, CDR1 is SGHTS, CDR2 YDEGEE. The CDR3 runs 14 residues. The CDR3 spells CASTLEANTDTQYF. CDR3 DNA sequence: TGTGCCAGCACCCTTGAGGCAAACACAGATACGCAGTATTTT.

This rearrangement joins TRBV29-1 to TRBJ2-1; 9 bases match TRBD1. The junction had 15 bases not matched to a gene; V was cut back by 3 bases and J by 9 bases. Germline V gives CDR1 SQVTM, CDR2 ANQGSEA. The CDR3 spans 16 residues. For the CDR3, the DNA is TGCAGCGTTGAGCTAAGGGACAGGGCATTCCCCCGTGAGCAGTTCTTC. This codes for CSVELRDRAFPREQFF.

The chain employs TRBV7-9 and TRBJ1-2; D is uncertain. This CDR3 contains 13 residues. Germline lookup yields CDR1 SEHNR and CDR2 FQNEAQ (reference sequence). Trimming took 4 bases from V and 8 from J, leaving 14 bases between them. In DNA, the CDR3 is TGTGCCAGCAGCTCCCCCCAGGAGCAAGGCTACACCTTC. It is translated as CASSSPQEQGYTF.

J is TRBJ2-1 and V is TRBV7-9, with D possibly TRBD2 on 7 matching bases. The V end was cut by 1 base, the J end by 0 bases, with 10 bases between. This CDR3 has 16 amino acids. Germline V lookup: CDR1 SEHNR, CDR2 FQNEAQ (reference sequence). In nucleotides, the CDR3 is TGTGCCAGCAGCTTAGTGAGGGGGGGCTCCTACAATGAGCAGTTCTTC. This codes for CASSLVRGGSYNEQFF.

The chain joins TRBV13 to TRBJ2-7; weak D call: TRBD2 (7 bases). There are 16 residues in the CDR3. Germline CDR1 and CDR2: PRHDT and FYEKMQ (reference sequence). The germline V and J ends were trimmed by 2 bases and 6 bases, with 20 bases remaining between them. The CDR3 region has the DNA TGTGCCAGCAGCTTACGCACGAGGGGGGGTGGGGTCGAGCAGTACTTC. Translated, it gives CASSLRTRGGGVEQYF. The variable domain in full, with the rest retrieved from reference TRBV13 and TRBJ2-7, is AAGVIQSPRHLIKEKRETATLKCYPIPRHDTVYWYQQGPGQDPQFLISFYEKMQSDKGSIPDRFSAQQFSDYHSELNMSSLELGDSALYFCASSLRTRGGGVEQYFGPGTRLTVT.

The chain uses TRBV6-1 and TRBJ2-6, with D perhaps TRBD2 (5 bases). Per germline, CDR1 MNHNS and CDR2 SASEGT. This CDR3 comprises 14 residues. V was clipped by 10 bases and J by 4 bases, with 14 bases between them. CDR3 nucleotide sequence: TGTGCCACATTTGCCGGACTCGGGGCCAACGTCCTGACTTTC. Its protein is CATFAGLGANVLTF.

The chain combines TRBV10-3 with TRBJ2-1; 8 bases line up with TRBD1. The CDR3 sequence is 21 residues long. Trimming removed 0 bases from V and 4 bases from J; junction bases left unmatched: 20. Germline CDR1 is ENHRY and CDR2 is SYGVKD. In nucleotides, the CDR3 is TGTGCCATCAGTGAGTCGGGGCCAGGGGGCTTGACTAGTTCGGAATACAATGAGCAGTTCTTC. Translation: CAISESGPGGLTSSEYNEQFF.

CDR3 loop: CASSRFGNTGELFF. CDR3 DNA sequence: TGTGCCAGCAGCCGATTCGGGAACACCGGGGAGCTGTTTTTT. V gene TRBV3-1 combines with J gene TRBJ2-2; D unresolved. CDR1 is LGHDT and CDR2 is YNNKEL in the germline V gene (reference sequence). There are 14 residues in the CDR3. With 4 bases removed from V and 1 base from J, the gap between germline ends came to 7 bases.

The CDR3, as DNA: TGTGCCAGCAGCCAAGATAACTGGGACAGGGAACACATTCAGTACTTC. Its translation is CASSQDNWDREHIQYF. The chain employs TRBV3-1 and TRBJ2-4; 9 positions match TRBD1. V dropped 0 bases and J dropped 8; count of bases not matched to a gene: 8. The germline CDR1 and CDR2 sequences are LGHDT and YNNKEL (reference sequence). The CDR3 runs to 16 residues. Complete variable domain (other parts from reference TRBV3-1 and TRBJ2-4): DTAVSQTPKYLVTQMGNDKSIKCEQNLGHDTMYWYKQDSKKFLKIMFSYNNKELIINETVPNRFSPKSPDKAHLNLHINSLELGDSAVYFCASSQDNWDREHIQYFGAGTRLSVL.

The chain employs TRBV20-1 and TRBJ2-1; 12 bases line up with TRBD2. CDR1 and CDR2 (germline): DFQATT, SNEGSKA (reference sequence). The CDR3 covers 14 residues. The V gene end was trimmed by 5 bases and the J gene end by 5 bases; junction bases not matched to a gene: 4. The CDR3 DNA reads as TGCAGTGCTGAGGGGACTAGCGGGCACAATGAGCAGTTCTTC. Encoded protein: CSAEGTSGHNEQFF.

This clonotype occurred once. This sequence joins TRBV30 and TRBJ1-4; D is unresolved. From germline, CDR1 is GTSNPN and CDR2 SVGIG (reference sequence). This CDR3 comprises 15 residues. V was trimmed by 2 bases and J by 0 bases, leaving 10 bases between them. Written as DNA, the CDR3 is TGTGCCTGGAGTTTGACAATGGCAACTAATGAAAAACTGTTTTTT. This translates into CAWSLTMATNEKLFF. The whole variable domain, remainder taken from reference TRBV30 and TRBJ1-4, is SQTIHQWPATLVQPVGSPLSLECTVEGTSNPNLYWYRQAAGRGLQLLFYSVGIGQISSEVPQNLSASRPQDRQFILSSKKLLLSDSGFYLCAWSLTMATNEKLFFGSGTQLSVL.

The chain joins TRBV7-9 to TRBJ2-7, with D possibly matching TRBD2 (6 bases). This CDR3 has 12 residues. Germline assignment: CDR1 SEHNR and CDR2 FQNEAQ (reference sequence). Trimming pared 7 bases from V and 4 bases from J, leaving 11 bases between. CDR3: CASIPLAYEQYF. The DNA of the CDR3 is TGTGCCAGCATTCCCCTAGCGTACGAGCAGTACTTC.